This passage covers 5 T cell receptor beta chains from one sample sequenced in a study of siplizumab effects on memory and regulatory T cells. Cocultured for roughly six days at 37°C were the mixed lymphocyte reaction cells. The data were produced by immunoSEQ multiplex PCR, yet TCRdb's version contains in-frame clones alone and is incomplete. The sample carries almost 20,000 clones, over 35% recorded once. These receptors have no identified antigens. Sequencing was performed on CFSE-low (dividing) CD4+ T cells sorted from an allogeneic mixed lymphocyte reaction. These TCRs come from a human donor in good health; the cells came from an allogeneic mixed lymphocyte reaction. Some clones in this sample may be carry-over from other donors' samples.

This clone was seen a single time. V is TRBV6-6 and J is TRBJ1-5; 9 positions agree with TRBD1. Germline CDR1 and CDR2: MNHNY and SVGAGI (reference sequence). The ends lost 5 bases at V and 6 bases at J; junction bases unmatched: 2. The length of the CDR3 is 13 residues. The CDR3 loop is CASSRDRVQPQHF. CDR3 nucleotide sequence: TGTGCCAGCAGTAGGGACAGGGTTCAGCCCCAGCATTTT.

This chain uses TRBV5-5 with TRBJ2-5, with TRBD2 identical over 12 bases. Germline V gene data show CDR1 as SGHKS and CDR2 as YYEKEE (reference sequence). With V trimmed by 2 bases and J by 2 bases, 10 bases remained unmatched. This CDR3 is built from 18 residues. The CDR3 here is CASSFRALAGGGQETQYF. For the CDR3, the DNA is TGTGCCAGCAGCTTTCGAGCACTAGCGGGAGGTGGACAAGAGACCCAGTACTTC.

This clone occurred once. The CDR3 region has the DNA TGTGCCAGCAGTCTGGGACAGGTGACCCTCTCCTATAGCGAGCAGTACTTC. It is translated as CASSLGQVTLSYSEQYF. The genes are TRBV13 and TRBJ2-7; TRBD1 matches 8 bases. V shed 6 bases, J shed 6 bases, and the junction held 19 bases outside the gene matches. CDR3 length equals 17 residues. Germline V lookup: CDR1 PRHDT, CDR2 FYEKMQ (reference sequence).

This chain links TRBV6-5 with TRBJ1-5; D not resolved. Germline-derived CDR1 and CDR2 are MNHEY and SVGAGI. CDR3 size: 13 residues. With 6 bases removed from V and 4 bases from J, the gap between germline ends came to 10 bases. The DNA for the CDR3 is TGTGCCAGCAGCAATCTCCGTAATCAGCCCCAGCATTTT. Amino acid sequence: CASSNLRNQPQHF.

The V call is TRBV5-1, the J call TRBJ1-2; 7 nucleotides match TRBD1. This CDR3 spans 15 amino acids. From germline, CDR1 is SGHRS and CDR2 YFSETQ. V lost 4 bases to trimming and J lost 4 bases; unmatched junction nucleotides: 10. Written as DNA, the CDR3 is TGCGCCAGCAGCCGTACAGGGGCCCCATTCTATGGCTACACCTTC. It specifies CASSRTGAPFYGYTF.